This T cell receptor (beta chain) was profiled in a study of metastatic and nonmetastatic thyroid tumors. Regarding the study as a whole: TCR beta diversity was reportedly significantly higher in malignant thyroid tumors than benign nodules, in blood and tumor.

TCRdb re-clonotyped the PCR reads via MiXCR. The sample includes 25,000 to 30,000 clones, about 16% of them seen just once. Trimming took off 2 bases at V and 2 bases at J, with 9 bases between the two ends. The CDR3 has 15 residues. Germline assignment: CDR1 MNHEY and CDR2 SVGAGI. This clone came up many times. Its antigen is still unknown. Among the patients, none had received any treatment before thyroid surgery. This TCR was recovered from a male donor with papillary thyroid cancer or a benign thyroid nodule (not recorded which). Some clones in this sample may be carry-over from other donors' samples. V usage is TRBV6-5 and J usage is TRBJ2-2; D is uncertain. Sequencing used blood. DNA for the CDR3: TGTGCCAGCAGTTACGCCTCGCCAAACACCGGGGAGCTGTTTTTT. This translates into CASSYASPNTGELFF.